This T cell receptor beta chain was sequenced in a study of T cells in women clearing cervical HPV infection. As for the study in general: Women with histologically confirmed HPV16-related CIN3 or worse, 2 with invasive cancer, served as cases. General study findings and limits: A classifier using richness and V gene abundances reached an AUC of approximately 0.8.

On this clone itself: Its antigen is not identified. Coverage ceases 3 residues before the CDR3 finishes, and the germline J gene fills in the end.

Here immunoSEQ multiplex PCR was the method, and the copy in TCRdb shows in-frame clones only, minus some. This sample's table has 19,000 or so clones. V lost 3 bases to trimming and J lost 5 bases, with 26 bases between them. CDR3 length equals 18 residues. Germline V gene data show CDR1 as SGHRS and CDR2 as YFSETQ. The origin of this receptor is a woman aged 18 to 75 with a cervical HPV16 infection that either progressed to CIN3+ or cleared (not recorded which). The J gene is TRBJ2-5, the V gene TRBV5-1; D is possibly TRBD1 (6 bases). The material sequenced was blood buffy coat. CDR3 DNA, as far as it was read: TGCGCCAGCAGCTGGAAAGGATTAGAAGGGGGTATTACGGAGACC. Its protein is CASSWKGLEGGITET. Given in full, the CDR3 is CASSWKGLEGGITETQYF. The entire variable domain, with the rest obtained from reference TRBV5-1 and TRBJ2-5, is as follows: KAGVTQTPRYLIKTRGQQVTLSCSPISGHRSVSWYQQTPGQGLQFLFEYFSETQRNKGNFPGRFSGRQFSNSRSEMNVSTLELGDSALYLCASSWKGLEGGITETQYFGPGTRLLVL.